The source of this T cell receptor (beta chain) is a study of cytomegalovirus exposure and HLA in healthy donors. Study-level results: Across all donors, roughly uniform sequencing depth was an assumption of the presence/absence analyses.

The primer mix had 60 Vbeta and 13 Jbeta primers. TCRdb keeps only in-frame clones here, not all; method: immunoSEQ multiplex PCR. Among about 90,000 clones, around 85% were seen once, and the ten largest hold approximately 2.3%. Germline CDR1 LNHNV, CDR2 YYDKDF (reference sequence). V lost 8 bases and J lost 6; bases outside the gene matches: 6. The CDR3 loop spans 13 amino acids. This clone was detected only a few times. Its antigen is unknown. The chain is built from TRBV15 and TRBJ1-2, with 10 bases that match TRBD1. Input material: PBMCs. The TCR sequence derives from a man aged 18 to 29 in good health and CMV-seronegative. CDR3: CATLRDRGDGYTF. CDR3 DNA: TGTGCCACCCTCCGGGACAGGGGAGATGGCTACACCTTC.